Following are 22 T cell receptor beta chains from one sample sequenced in a study of blood T cell repertoires in COVID-19. Sequenced by immunoSEQ multiplex PCR; TCRdb stores in-frame clones only, minus some. Of about 250,000 clones in the sample, nearly 90% were seen once. Sample: peripheral blood. All receptors come from a man between 18 and 35 years old with active or convalescent COVID-19.

This chain uses TRBV19 with TRBJ2-7, with TRBD1 identical over 7 bases. Per germline, CDR1 LNHDA and CDR2 SQIVND (reference sequence). The CDR3 sequence is 13 residues long. V shed 6 bases and J 1 base; nucleotides not matched to a gene: 3. The CDR3 loop is CASSPGQSYEQYF. The CDR3 DNA reads as TGTGCCAGTAGCCCGGGACAGTCCTACGAGCAGTACTTC.

The rearrangement uses TRBV5-6 and TRBJ1-5; D unclear. The CDR3 totals 16 residues. V lost 1 base and J lost 1, with 12 bases in between. The germline V gene has CDR1 SGHDT and CDR2 YYEEEE. The CDR3 DNA reads TGTGCCAGCAGCTTGAAAGGAGGACGGAGCAATCAGCCCCAGCATTTT. It codes for CASSLKGGRSNQPQHF.

This clone was picked up a small number of times. The rearrangement joins TRBV24-1 to TRBJ2-7; D perhaps matches TRBD2 (5 bases). Germline V CDR1 and CDR2: KGHDR, SFDVKD. The germline V and J ends were trimmed by 4 bases and 3 bases, with 27 bases remaining between them. This CDR3 contains 19 residues. CDR3 DNA: TGTGCCACCAGTGAGGGCCCCGGTGGGCGGGTGTCCACTTTCTACGAGCAGTACTTC. Encoded protein: CATSEGPGGRVSTFYEQYF.

The genes are TRBV10-1 and TRBJ1-5; 11 bases fit TRBD1. V lost 4 bases to trimming and J lost 6 bases; unmatched junction nucleotides: 2. Germline CDR1 and CDR2: WNHNN and SYGVQD (reference sequence). There are 14 residues in the CDR3. CDR3 DNA sequence: TGCGCCAGCAGTGCGGGGACAGGGGGTCAGCCCCAGCATTTT. It specifies CASSAGTGGQPQHF.

The chain carries TRBV29-1 and TRBJ2-3, with 7 nucleotides matching TRBD1. Germline values: CDR1 SQVTM, CDR2 ANQGSEA. The V segment lost 3 bases and the J segment 3 bases; nucleotides outside the gene matches: 12. This CDR3 contains 16 residues. The CDR3 loop reads CSVDEVRGPGTDTQYF. The CDR3 nucleotides are TGCAGCGTTGACGAGGTGAGGGGGCCCGGAACAGATACGCAGTATTTT.

The chain joins TRBV7-2 to TRBJ2-1, with D perhaps TRBD2 (5 bases). The CDR3 has 14 residues. With 1 base removed from V and 10 bases from J, the gap between germline ends came to 14 bases. Germline loops: CDR1 SGHTA, CDR2 FQGNSA. CDR3 nucleotides: TGTGCCAGCAGCTTAGGGACTTCCTTGGGGGAGCAGTTCTTC. Its protein product is CASSLGTSLGEQFF.

The rearrangement uses TRBV5-1 and TRBJ2-7; D possibly corresponds to TRBD2 (6 bases). The CDR3 is 14 amino acids. V lost 1 base and J 2 bases, leaving 10 bases between the germline ends. Germline V gene data show CDR1 as SGHRS and CDR2 as YFSETQ. The DNA for the CDR3 is TGCGCCAGCAGCTTGCTCGGGGGAACCTACGAGCAGTACTTC. Translating it yields CASSLLGGTYEQYF.

V gene TRBV27 combines with J gene TRBJ2-2; 9 positions agree with TRBD2. This CDR3 comprises 16 residues. Germline loops: CDR1 MNHEY, CDR2 SMNVEV (reference sequence). V lost 2 bases and J lost 6; bases outside the gene matches: 7. CDR3 nucleotide sequence: TGTGCCAGCAGTTTAGCGGGAGGGGACCAGGCCGGGGAGCTGTTTTTT. Its protein is CASSLAGGDQAGELFF.

This clone was seen only a few times. The V and J genes are TRBV6-2 or TRBV6-3 and TRBJ2-1; maybe TRBD1 (6 bases). This CDR3 contains 14 residues. Trimming took off 2 bases at V and 6 bases at J, with 11 bases between the two ends. Germline CDR1 reads MNHEY; CDR2 reads SVGEGT. The CDR3 sequence is CASSYPKGGNEQFF. CDR3 bases: TGTGCCAGCAGTTACCCTAAAGGGGGCAATGAGCAGTTCTTC.

The chain employs TRBV5-5 and TRBJ2-2, with a weak D call TRBD1 (6 bases). CDR1 and CDR2 (germline): SGHKS, YYEKEE (reference sequence). V was cut by 5 bases and J by 6 bases, with 14 bases left in between. There are 14 residues in the CDR3. The CDR3 nucleotides read TGTGCCAGCAGGCTACGAGGGGGAGCCGGGGAGCTGTTTTTT. It yields the protein CASRLRGGAGELFF.

The chain joins TRBV5-1 to TRBJ2-1; 9 nucleotides align to TRBD2. The CDR3 is 16 residues long. CDR1 and CDR2 (germline): SGHRS, YFSETQ. Unmatched junction bases numbered 9, after V lost 5 bases and J lost 3 bases. CDR3 DNA sequence: TGCGCCAGCAGTTACTTTTCTAGCGGGAACTACAATGAGCAGTTCTTC. Its protein product is CASSYFSSGNYNEQFF. The full variable domain, completed using reference TRBV5-1 and TRBJ2-1, is KAGVTQTPRYLIKTRGQQVTLSCSPISGHRSVSWYQQTPGQGLQFLFEYFSETQRNKGNFPGRFSGRQFSNSRSEMNVSTLELGDSALYLCASSYFSSGNYNEQFFGPGTRLTVL.

The J gene is TRBJ2-7, the V gene TRBV27; the match to TRBD1 covers 7 bases. The germline gives CDR1 MNHEY, CDR2 SMNVEV (reference sequence). The ends lost 5 bases at V and 5 bases at J; junction bases unmatched: 9. The CDR3 is 14 amino acids. As DNA, the CDR3 is TGTGCCAGCAGTCCACGGACAGGACGGGACGAGCAGTACTTC. It codes for CASSPRTGRDEQYF.

The V call is TRBV9, the J call TRBJ1-6; D may be TRBD1 (6 bases). The CDR3 spans 14 residues. V was cut by 4 bases and J by 6 bases, with 11 bases left in between. The germline CDR1 and CDR2 sequences are SGDLS and YYNGEE. CDR3 DNA sequence: TGTGCCAGCAGCCTTGGGACACCTAATTCACCCCTCCACTTT. This codes for CASSLGTPNSPLHF.

This clone was recorded a few times. The chain couples TRBV29-1 to TRBJ2-5, with unresolved D. V was clipped by 4 bases and J by 5 bases, with 11 bases between them. The CDR3 extends over 12 amino acids. Germline CDR1 is SQVTM and CDR2 is ANQGSEA. The CDR3 reads CSVAPVRETQYF. In DNA form, the CDR3 reads TGCAGCGTTGCCCCCGTTCGGGAGACCCAGTACTTC.

This chain uses TRBV18 with TRBJ2-7; 7 bases map to TRBD1. Looked up from germline, CDR1 is KGHSH and CDR2 is LQKENI. The CDR3 covers 14 residues. With V trimmed by 2 bases and J by 3 bases, 4 bases remained unmatched. This CDR3 reads CASSPTTGDYEQYF. The CDR3 DNA reads as TGTGCCAGCTCACCAACCACAGGGGACTACGAGCAGTACTTC.

This rearrangement joins TRBV6-5 to TRBJ2-7; 8 bases agree with TRBD1. This CDR3 contains 15 residues. Germline V gene lookup returns CDR1 MNHEY and CDR2 SVGAGI. The V gene end was trimmed by 3 bases and the J gene end by 5 bases; junction bases not matched to a gene: 9. CDR3 nucleotides: TGTGCCAGCAGTTATCTCCAGGGGGCGAGGAACGAGCAGTACTTC. Amino acids: CASSYLQGARNEQYF.

The chain has TRBV6-1 and TRBJ2-2; 8 bases fit TRBD1. The CDR3 runs to 14 residues. In germline, CDR1 is MNHNS, CDR2 SASEGT. With 2 bases clipped from V and 7 bases from J, the junction kept 3 bases outside the gene matches. CDR3 nucleotides: TGTGCCAGCAGTGAAACAGGGGGTATCGGGGAGCTGTTTTTT. This codes for CASSETGGIGELFF.

This chain links TRBV4-2 with TRBJ1-1; D is undetermined. The germline V gene encodes CDR1 LGHNA and CDR2 YNFKEQ. The CDR3 runs 15 residues. V was pared by 1 base and J by 4 bases, with 13 bases between. CDR3 DNA: TGTGCCAGCAGCCAAGGGAAGAACCGGGGCACTGAAGCTTTCTTT. It codes for CASSQGKNRGTEAFF.

CDR3 sequence reads: CASSYPGTVIETQYF. The CDR3 nucleotides read TGTGCCAGCAGTTACCCCGGGACAGTAATAGAGACCCAGTACTTC. The chain is built from TRBV6-2 or TRBV6-3 and TRBJ2-5, with TRBD1 identical over 7 bases. The CDR3 sequence is 15 residues long. Unmatched junction bases numbered 7, after V lost 2 bases and J lost 4 bases. The germline V gene encodes CDR1 MNHEY and CDR2 SVGEGT.

This sequence joins TRBV7-3 and TRBJ1-4, with TRBD1 matching over 9 bases. V shed 6 bases and J 5 bases; nucleotides not matched to a gene: 7. CDR1 is SGHTA and CDR2 is FQGTGA in the germline V gene. This CDR3 has 15 residues. This CDR3 reads CASSSEGTGNEKLFF. CDR3 bases: TGTGCCAGCAGTTCCGAGGGGACAGGGAATGAAAAACTGTTTTTT.

In this sample, this clone turned up once. The chain carries TRBV29-1 and TRBJ1-2; 7 bases match TRBD1. CDR3 size: 12 residues. V lost 6 bases and J lost 3; bases outside the gene matches: 4. Germline CDR1 is SQVTM and CDR2 is ANQGSEA. The CDR3 spells CSVQGVDYGYTF. CDR3 DNA: TGCAGCGTGCAGGGGGTAGACTATGGCTACACCTTC.

The chain recombines TRBV5-1 with TRBJ2-7, with TRBD2 identical over 8 bases. Germline CDR1 reads SGHRS; CDR2 reads YFSETQ. The V gene end was trimmed by 2 bases and the J gene end by 7 bases; junction bases not matched to a gene: 5. The CDR3 runs 13 residues. CDR3 residues: CASSLAGVGEQYF. The DNA for the CDR3 is TGCGCCAGCAGCTTAGCGGGAGTTGGAGAGCAGTACTTC.